The rows below give T cell receptor beta chains drawn from one sample of a study of blood T cell repertoires in COVID-19. The table came from immunoSEQ multiplex PCR; TCRdb's copy has only in-frame clones and leaves some out. The table lists approximately 200,000 clones, around 85% of them singletons. Sequenced input: PBMCs or T cells enriched from blood (not recorded which). Receptors originate from a man aged 40-49 years who had recovered from COVID-19. CDR3s include the opening cysteine and the closing phenylalanine or tryptophan. A D gene is named only where the DNA matches it firmly. Clone size is shown for a subset of rows, as once, few, many or a class of expanded clone.

clone size	D gene	J gene	V gene	CDR3 length	CDR3 protein	CDR3 DNA
.	TRBD1	TRBJ2-7	TRBV29-1	13	CSVAGTGGYEQYF	TGCAGCGTAGCCGGGACAGGGGGTTACGAGCAGTACTTC
.	TRBD1	TRBJ1-2	TRBV28	15	CATSGQAPIGYGYTF	TGTGCCACGTCGGGACAGGCCCCTATAGGGTATGGCTACACCTTC
.	.	TRBJ1-3	TRBV19	13	CASRITSGNTIYF	TGTGCCAGTAGAATCACTTCTGGAAACACCATATATTTT
.	TRBD1	TRBJ2-5	TRBV4-3	14	CASSQGTGEETQYF	TGCGCCAGCAGCCAAGGGACAGGGGAGGAGACCCAGTACTTC
.	.	TRBJ2-7	TRBV12-3/TRBV12-4	13	CASSSVLSGEQYF	TGTGCCAGCAGCTCGGTGCTTTCCGGCGAGCAGTACTTC
.	TRBD2	TRBJ2-7	TRBV6-5	13	CASSPAGDYEQYF	TGTGCCAGCAGCCCCGCGGGGGACTACGAGCAGTACTTC
.	.	TRBJ2-7	TRBV29-1	15	CSVEVVRDSGYEQYF	TGCAGCGTTGAAGTCGTACGGGATTCAGGCTACGAGCAGTACTTC
.	.	TRBJ2-3	TRBV2	16	CASFSQAGRILNTQYF	TGTGCCAGCTTCTCCCAGGCGGGACGGATCCTGAATACGCAGTATTTT
once	.	TRBJ2-1	TRBV6-6	15	CASSYPRGSSYEQFF	TGTGCCAGCAGTTACCCCCGGGGGAGCTCTTATGAGCAGTTCTTC
.	.	TRBJ2-2	TRBV27	16	CASSLPHGGATGELFF	TGTGCCAGCAGTTTACCCCACGGCGGAGCCACCGGGGAGCTGTTTTTT
.	.	TRBJ2-7	TRBV10-2	12	CASTPRGYEQYF	TGCGCCAGCACGCCCAGGGGCTACGAGCAGTACTTC
.	.	TRBJ2-7	TRBV7-8	16	CASSLGYGQGPDEQYF	TGTGCCAGCAGCTTAGGGTACGGCCAGGGTCCCGACGAGCAGTACTTC
.	.	TRBJ2-1	TRBV30	13	CAWSRESYNEQFF	TGTGCCTGGAGTCGGGAGTCCTACAATGAGCAGTTCTTC
once	TRBD1	TRBJ2-7	TRBV7-9	15	CASSFGTGNYYEQYF	TGTGCCAGCAGCTTCGGGACAGGGAATTACTACGAGCAGTACTTC
once	TRBD1	TRBJ2-7	TRBV7-8	14	CASSPRTGGGEQYF	TGTGCCAGCAGCCCAAGGACAGGGGGTGGTGAGCAGTACTTC
.	.	TRBJ2-7	TRBV19	12	CASSPTGYEQYF	TGTGCCAGTAGCCCGACAGGCTACGAGCAGTACTTC
once	TRBD2	TRBJ2-7	TRBV7-8	14	CASSFRTRSYEQYF	TGTGCCAGCAGCTTTAGGACTAGGTCCTACGAGCAGTACTTC
.	.	TRBJ1-4	TRBV27	17	CASSLWDTLSTNEKLFF	TGTGCCAGCAGTCTCTGGGACACTCTTTCAACTAATGAAAAACTGTTTTTT
few	.	TRBJ2-7	TRBV2	17	CASSSPKRAGPSYEQYF	TGTGCCAGCAGCTCCCCCAAAAGGGCGGGTCCCTCCTACGAGCAGTACTTC
.	.	TRBJ1-1	TRBV20-1	14	CSASGAGRGTEAFF	TGCAGTGCTAGTGGGGCAGGACGGGGCACTGAAGCTTTCTTT
.	TRBD2	TRBJ2-1	TRBV9	19	CASSVPEGPSEREYNEQFF	TGTGCCAGCAGCGTGCCTGAGGGTCCGTCGGAGCGGGAGTACAATGAGCAGTTCTTC
.	TRBD1	TRBJ2-7	TRBV6-2/TRBV6-3	16	CASSYEVDRGIYEQYF	TGTGCCAGCAGTTACGAAGTGGACAGGGGGATCTACGAGCAGTACTTC
.	TRBD1	TRBJ2-7	TRBV4-3	15	CASSQVKGASYEQYF	TGCGCCAGCAGCCAAGTGAAGGGGGCTTCCTACGAGCAGTACTTC
.	.	TRBJ2-1	TRBV18	15	CASSPPTGGDNEQFF	TGTGCCAGCTCACCACCAACTGGAGGGGACAATGAGCAGTTCTTC
.	.	TRBJ2-7	TRBV19	16	CASSIYGGGGGYEQYF	TGTGCCAGTAGTATTTATGGCGGCGGGGGCGGATACGAGCAGTACTTC
few	TRBD1	TRBJ2-7	TRBV2	14	CASNDRGYSYEQYF	TGTGCCAGCAACGACAGGGGGTACTCCTACGAGCAGTACTTC